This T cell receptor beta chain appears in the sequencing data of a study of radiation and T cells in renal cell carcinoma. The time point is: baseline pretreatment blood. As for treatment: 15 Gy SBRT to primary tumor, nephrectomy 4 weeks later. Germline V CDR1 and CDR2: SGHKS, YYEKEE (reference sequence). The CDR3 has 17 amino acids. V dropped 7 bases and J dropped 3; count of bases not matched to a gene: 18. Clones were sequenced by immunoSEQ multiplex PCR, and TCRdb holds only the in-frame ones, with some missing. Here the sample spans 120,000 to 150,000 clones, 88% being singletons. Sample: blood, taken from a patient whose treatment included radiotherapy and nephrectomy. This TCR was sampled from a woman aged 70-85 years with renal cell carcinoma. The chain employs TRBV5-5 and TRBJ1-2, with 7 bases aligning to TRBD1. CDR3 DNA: TGTGCCAGCGCCAACTCAGGGGGGATGGTGGATCACTATGGCTACACCTTC. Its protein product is CASANSGGMVDHYGYTF.